The source of this T cell receptor (beta chain) is a study of blood T cell repertoires in COVID-19. Study-wide background: Sources were T cells, B-cell-depleted T cells, or PBMCs; the material itself was cDNA or gDNA.

Assay used: immunoSEQ multiplex PCR; TCRdb lists only in-frame clones, some missing. The sample lists under 300,000 clones; about 91% were seen once. There are 15 residues in the CDR3. The germline V gene encodes CDR1 SGHTS and CDR2 YDEGEE. Trimming left V 6 bases short and J 4 bases short, with 17 bases between. The chain uses TRBV5-8 and TRBJ1-5, with D possibly TRBD1 on 6 matching bases. Sequencing used PBMCs or T cells enriched from blood (not recorded which). The clonotype comes from a woman in her thirties or forties with acute COVID-19. Here the CDR3 reads CASTPGVFLNQPQHF. The CDR3 DNA reads TGTGCCAGCACCCCAGGGGTATTCCTAAATCAGCCCCAGCATTTT.